The rows below give T cell receptor beta chains drawn from one sample of a study of T cell responses to AZD1222 COVID-19 vaccine. Data came from immunoSEQ multiplex PCR; TCRdb stores just in-frame clones and leaves some out. The data show 45,000 to 70,000 clones, around 90% seen once. The sequencing here drew on peripheral blood, taken 28 days after the second AZD1222 dose. Source of these receptors: an adult who received the AZD1222 COVID-19 vaccine. Each CDR3 is given with its conserved first and last residue. Not all rows give a size; the values are once, few, many and, for expanded clones, a class.

clone_size | j_call | v_call | cdr3_aa
- | TRBJ2-7 | TRBV3-1/TRBV3-2 | CASSQDGGHEQYF
- | TRBJ2-5 | TRBV11-1 | CASSLGGQGPETQYF
- | TRBJ2-7 | TRBV29-1 | CSVEVGYEQYF
- | TRBJ2-2 | TRBV25-1 | CAIFQLAGGGTGELFF
- | TRBJ1-3 | TRBV7-2 | CASSLAGGFPGNTIYF
few | TRBJ2-3 | TRBV9 | CASSEALVAGGGDTQYF
- | TRBJ1-1 | TRBV9 | CASSQGAGSEAFF
once | TRBJ1-4 | TRBV5-5 | CASSPQGASDEKLFF
once | TRBJ1-4 | TRBV9 | CASSVAPTGPDEKLFF
- | TRBJ1-5 | TRBV2 | CASKQEISNQPQHF
few | TRBJ2-7 | TRBV6-6 | CASSYKGPKGYEQYF
- | TRBJ2-7 | TRBV3-1/TRBV3-2 | CASSRGTSGTAYEQYF
few | TRBJ1-1 | TRBV19 | CASSIEPRLNTEAFF
- | TRBJ1-2 | TRBV2 | CASKDQGNYGYTF
- | TRBJ2-7 | TRBV20-1 | CSASLRELSYEQYF
- | TRBJ2-7 | TRBV3-1/TRBV3-2 | CASSQTAAEQYF
once | TRBJ1-1 | TRBV7-9 | CASRAPFRLNTEAFF
- | TRBJ1-5 | TRBV9 | CASSPLGTRRGNQPQHF
- | TRBJ1-1 | TRBV15 | CATSRPSRGLAGAEAFF
- | TRBJ1-6 | TRBV7-9 | CASSLTPGSYNSPLHF
- | TRBJ2-7 | TRBV27 | CASSLTGLAGAYEQYF
- | TRBJ1-6 | TRBV4-1 | CASSRTLGGSNSPLHF
- | TRBJ1-2 | TRBV18 | CASSPRVDSSGYTF
few | TRBJ1-1 | TRBV7-8 | CASGDILNTEAFF